The T cell receptor (gamma chain) described here comes from a study of gamma-delta T cells after stem cell transplantation. TCRdb reapplied CATT to the RT-PCR reads. This table holds 3,000 to 4,500 gamma-chain clones, nearly 5% found once. By frequency in the sample, this clone is medium-sized (0.01 to 0.1%). Per the germline V gene, CDR1 is GITISATS and CDR2 is ISYDGTV (reference sequence). The CDR3 covers 12 residues. V dropped 0 bases and J dropped 7; count of bases not matched to a gene: 3. The J gene is TRGJ1 or TRGJ2, the V gene TRGV9. This sequence was found in a human donor. It is not recorded whose cells these are; they may come from a transplant donor. The sample taken for sequencing was gamma-delta T cells. Here the CDR3 DNA reads TGTGCCTTGTGGGAGGTGCGCTATAAGAAACTCTTT. Amino acids: CALWEVRYKKLF.